The clone carrying this T cell receptor (beta chain) was seen repeatedly, ten times or more. As yet, its antigen is unknown. Ophthalmopathy patients had moderate-to-severe active disease, CAS ≥3, NOSPECS ≥4, and disease duration under 3 months. Orbital computed tomography, thyroid ultrasound, serum thyroxine and TRAb, and clinical symptoms together informed the diagnoses. This entry is derived from a study of T cells in Graves' hyperthyroidism and ophthalmopathy. For the study at large: Peripheral blood draws took place at initial diagnosis, ahead of any treatment. General study results and limits: The model's output predicted ophthalmopathy at a median of about 6.5 months prior to onset.

Germline lookup yields CDR1 MDHEN and CDR2 SYDVKM. The V and J ends lost 7 bases and 7 bases, in that order; junction bases with no gene match: 15. The CDR3 length is 17 residues. Authors of the study amplified TCR beta CDR3 regions from RNA transcripts. A set of HTBI primers served as the primers for a first-round RT-PCR of the TCR CDR3. TCRdb called the multiplex PCR reads again in MiXCR, with one record for every CDR3 protein. The data show 300,000 to 400,000 distinct CDR3 sequences, with more than 14% seen just once and around a fifth held by the top ten. The receptor was isolated from a woman under 40 with Graves' ophthalmopathy. Sequencing was done on a sample of blood. The chain is built from TRBV28 and TRBJ1-4; 10 nucleotides line up with TRBD1. The CDR3 here is CASTSGTGVLWAEKLFF. The CDR3 DNA reads TGTGCCAGCACCTCCGGGACAGGGGTGCTTTGGGCTGAAAAACTGTTTTTT. The whole variable domain, filled in from reference TRBV28 and TRBJ1-4, reads DVKVTQSSRYLVKRTGEKVFLECVQDMDHENMFWYRQDPGLGLRLIYFSYDVKMKEKGDIPEGYSVSREKKERFSLILESASTNQTSMYLCASTSGTGVLWAEKLFFGSGTQLSVL.